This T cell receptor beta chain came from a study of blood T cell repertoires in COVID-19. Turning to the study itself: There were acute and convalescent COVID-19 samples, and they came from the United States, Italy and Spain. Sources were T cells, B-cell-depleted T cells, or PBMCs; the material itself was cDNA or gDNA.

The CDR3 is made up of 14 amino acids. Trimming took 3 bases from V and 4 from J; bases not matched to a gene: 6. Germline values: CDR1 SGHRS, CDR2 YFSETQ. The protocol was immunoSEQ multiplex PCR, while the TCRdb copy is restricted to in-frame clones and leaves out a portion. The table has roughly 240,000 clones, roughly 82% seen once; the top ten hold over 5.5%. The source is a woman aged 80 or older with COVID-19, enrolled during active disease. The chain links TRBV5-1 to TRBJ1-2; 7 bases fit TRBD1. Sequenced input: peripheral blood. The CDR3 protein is CASSSRTGAYGYTF. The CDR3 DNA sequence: TGCGCCAGCAGCTCCCGGACAGGAGCCTATGGCTACACCTTC.